One T cell receptor (beta chain) is described in this entry. The specificity of this receptor is unknown. No base quality values were provided; no much bigger clone lies one nucleotide off. Tumor samples were obtained before definitive surgery or chemotherapy. Genomic DNA extraction was performed by the MD Anderson Biospecimen Extraction Resource, and TCR sequencing was carried out by the MD Anderson Cancer Genomics Laboratory. The 90 tumor samples were subjected to high-throughput TCR profiling using ImmunoSEQ. As for the authors' bioinformatics: The repertoire diversity metrics included richness (unique productive sequences), clonality, evenness and relatedness, and the Bhattacharyya coefficient was used to measure similarity between samples. In a sensitivity analysis, TCRs with fewer than two reads were excluded, and consistent conclusions were obtained. Sourced from immuneACCESS, this table was stored by TCRdb with only in-frame sequences that have V and J called. A share of the clones is absent; for the studies checked, an unresolved V gene accounts for under half, and the remainder has no known explanation. V, J and clone size reflect that table, while D and trimming were determined from the DNA. Recorded for this sample are 950 to 1,000 clones; approximately 63% of them occurred a single time. The ten biggest clones cover 9.2% of the sample.

The CDR3 starts with the cysteine, ends with the phenylalanine, and has 13 residues. Only CDR3 DNA remains: 39 bases, in frame from the first base. The germline V gene (reference sequence) supplies CDR1 SGHKS and CDR2 YYEKEE. Deletion took 2 bases off V and 3 bases off J, with a span of 9 bases between the germline ends. The data are from a study of high-grade serous ovarian cancer treatment subgroups listed by TCRdb under 2021. Background for the entire study: A mean of 14,192 reads and about 7,500 unique TCR beta rearrangements per sample was generated by sequencing. TCR beta repertoires were profiled in patients with high-grade serous ovarian cancer who were grouped, under a laparoscopic triage algorithm, by complete gross resection or by neoadjuvant chemotherapy response. Of the approximately 30 patients in the cohort, roughly 10 had no residual disease after primary surgery (R0), roughly 10 were excellent NACT responders, and roughly 10 were poor NACT responders. One primary tumor sample and two metastatic tumor samples were collected from each patient, for a total of 90 or so samples. Results the study describes overall, beyond this receptor: Spatial information was not captured by bulk tumor TCR sequencing, so insight into HGSC tumor complexity and diversity was limited. Neoantigen level correlated positively with TCR clonal relatedness, and copy number variation and mutation load from whole-genome sequencing showed a positive trend with TCR clonal relatedness. Repertoire similarity ranging from roughly 0.095 to 0.85 was observed between tumors from the same patient, whereas almost no similarity was observed between different patients. The TCR repertoire analyses centered on CDR3, and CDR1 and CDR2 were not analyzed.

The sequenced sample was tumor tissue. The source is a human donor with high-grade serous ovarian cancer. The sequence is built from TRBV5-5 and TRBJ2-7, with the D gene too uncertain to name. The encoded CDR3 is CASSFTDFYEQYF. The bases are TGTGCCAGCAGCTTTACAGACTTCTACGAGCAGTACTTC.